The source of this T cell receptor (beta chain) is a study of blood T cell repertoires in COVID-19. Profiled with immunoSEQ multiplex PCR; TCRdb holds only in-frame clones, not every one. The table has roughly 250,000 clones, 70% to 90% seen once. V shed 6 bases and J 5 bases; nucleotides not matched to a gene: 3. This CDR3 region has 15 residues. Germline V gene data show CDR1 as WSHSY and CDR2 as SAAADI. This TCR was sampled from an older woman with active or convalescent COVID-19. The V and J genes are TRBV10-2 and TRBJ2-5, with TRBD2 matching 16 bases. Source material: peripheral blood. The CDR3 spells CASREGLAGGETQYF. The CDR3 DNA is TGCGCCAGCAGGGAGGGACTAGCGGGAGGGGAGACCCAGTACTTC.